The present entry profiles one T cell receptor beta chain with its context. Its antigen remains unidentified. The data originate from a study of cytomegalovirus exposure and HLA in healthy donors. Overall study context: One earlier analysis, a look at about 179 million T cells, found fewer than 140 million unique TCR beta sequences.

The PCR was carried out with 60 Vbeta primers and 13 Jbeta primers. Profiling relied on immunoSEQ multiplex PCR, and the TCRdb table lists in-frame clones only, not all of them. The table records under 300,000 clones, roughly 70% of them present only once. Study-level results: Fewer N-insertions than the roughly 630-donor mean were reportedly shown by an Asian-associated ancestry cluster in a later analysis. As immune exposure information, only CMV serostatus was available. Usually a TCR sequence was rare, but some public TCRs were found in many donors.

The germline gives CDR1 MNHEY, CDR2 SMNVEV (reference sequence). CDR3 length equals 15 residues. This sequence was found in a female donor in good health and CMV-seronegative. Material: PBMCs. The chain joins TRBV27 to TRBJ2-5; 7 bases are a match to TRBD1. TRBJ2-7 matches the DNA end more closely, so the J call is doubtful. The CDR3 region has the DNA TGTGCCAGCCAGCCCGGGGCAGGGGGAGTCTACGAGCAGTACTTC. Encoded protein: CASQPGAGGVYEQYF.